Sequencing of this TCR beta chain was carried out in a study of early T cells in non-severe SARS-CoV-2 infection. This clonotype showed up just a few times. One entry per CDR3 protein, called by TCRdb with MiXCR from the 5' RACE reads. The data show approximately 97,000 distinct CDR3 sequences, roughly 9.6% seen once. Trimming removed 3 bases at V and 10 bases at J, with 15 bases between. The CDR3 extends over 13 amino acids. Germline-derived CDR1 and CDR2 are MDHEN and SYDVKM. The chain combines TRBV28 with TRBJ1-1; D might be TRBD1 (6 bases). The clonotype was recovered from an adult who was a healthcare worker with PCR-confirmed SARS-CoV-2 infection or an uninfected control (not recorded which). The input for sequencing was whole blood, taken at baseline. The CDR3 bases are TGTGCCAGCAGTTTTTCAGGGGCCCCTGGAGCTTTCTTT. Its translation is CASSFSGAPGAFF. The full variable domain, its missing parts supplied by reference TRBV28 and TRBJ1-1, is DVKVTQSSRYLVKRTGEKVFLECVQDMDHENMFWYRQDPGLGLRLIYFSYDVKMKEKGDIPEGYSVSREKKERFSLILESASTNQTSMYLCASSFSGAPGAFFGQGTRLTVV.